This T cell receptor (beta chain) is drawn from a study of T cell responses to AZD1222 COVID-19 vaccine. Assay used: immunoSEQ multiplex PCR; TCRdb lists only in-frame clones, some missing. The repertoire holds 250,000 to 300,000 clones, with about 94% as singletons. The CDR3 totals 17 residues. CDR1 SNHLY and CDR2 FYNNEI come from the germline V gene. Between the trimmed V and J ends, which lost 5 bases and 0 bases, there was a span of 17 bases. In its sample, this clone was seen a few times. J is TRBJ2-1 and V is TRBV2; D is ambiguous. The sample was peripheral blood, taken 28 days after the second AZD1222 dose. This receptor was identified in an adult who received the AZD1222 COVID-19 vaccine. Here the CDR3 reads CASSMRSADFSYNEQFF. In nucleotides, the CDR3 is TGTGCCAGCAGTATGCGCAGCGCGGATTTCTCCTACAATGAGCAGTTCTTC. Together with reference TRBV2 and TRBJ2-1, the CDR3 gives the full variable domain: EPEVTQTPSHQVTQMGQEVILRCVPISNHLYFYWYRQILGQKVEFLVSFYNNEISEKSEIFDDQFSVERPDGSNFTLKIRSTKLEDSAMYFCASSMRSADFSYNEQFFGPGTRLTVL.